This T cell receptor (beta chain) was identified during a study of T cell changes during pregnancy in multiple sclerosis. This CDR3 is built from 11 residues. Germline CDR1 and CDR2: SEHNR and FQNEAQ (reference sequence). Between the trimmed V and J ends, which lost 5 bases and 6 bases, there was a span of 7 bases. TCRdb keeps only in-frame clones here, not all; method: immunoSEQ multiplex PCR. The sample includes roughly 46,000 clones, roughly 93% of them seen just once. Here the sequenced sample was CD8+ T cells from peripheral blood mononuclear cells, taken after pregnancy. This chain links TRBV7-9 with TRBJ1-2; D gene ambiguous. This receptor was obtained from a female donor with multiple sclerosis, enrolled in a pregnancy study. DNA of the CDR3: TGTGCCAGCAGCCGGGGTGATGGCTACACCTTC. It specifies CASSRGDGYTF.